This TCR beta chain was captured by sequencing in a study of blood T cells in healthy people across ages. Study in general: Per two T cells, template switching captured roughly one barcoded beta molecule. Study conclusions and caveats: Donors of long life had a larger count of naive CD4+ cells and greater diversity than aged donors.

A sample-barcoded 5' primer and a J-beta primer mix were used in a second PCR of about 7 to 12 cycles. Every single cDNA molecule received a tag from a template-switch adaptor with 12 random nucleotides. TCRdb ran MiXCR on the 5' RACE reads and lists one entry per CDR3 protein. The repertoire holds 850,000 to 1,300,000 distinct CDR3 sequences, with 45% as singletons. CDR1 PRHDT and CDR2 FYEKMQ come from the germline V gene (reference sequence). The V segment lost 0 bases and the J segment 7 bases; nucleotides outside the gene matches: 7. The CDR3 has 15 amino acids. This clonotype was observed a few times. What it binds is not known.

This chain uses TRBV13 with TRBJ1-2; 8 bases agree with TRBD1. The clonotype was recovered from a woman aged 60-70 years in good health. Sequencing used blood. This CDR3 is CASSLGLTGVRGYTF. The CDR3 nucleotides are TGTGCCAGCAGCTTAGGCCTGACAGGGGTTCGTGGCTACACCTTC.